The 12 T cell receptor beta chains given below trace back to one sample, sequenced in a study of control samples from healthy donors and cancer patients. Sequencing was performed with immunoSEQ multiplex PCR; in TCRdb, only in-frame clones are kept and a portion is missing. Of tens of thousands of clones in the sample, about 89% were seen once. The sequenced sample was blood. The receptors were gathered from a woman aged 55-70 years in good health.

The chain recombines TRBV7-2 with TRBJ2-7; no clear D. The length of the CDR3 is 12 residues. Trimming shortened V by 5 bases and J by 7 bases, and 12 bases separated the two germline ends. Germline CDR1 and CDR2: SGHTA and FQGNSA. This chain's CDR3 is CASSPGPREQYF. In DNA form, the CDR3 reads TGTGCCAGCAGCCCCGGGCCACGGGAGCAGTACTTC.

The chain links TRBV28 to TRBJ2-2, with TRBD2 identical over 8 bases. This CDR3 region has 14 residues. Losses at the gene ends were 4 bases for V and 5 bases for J; bases not matched to a gene: 3. Germline lookup yields CDR1 MDHEN and CDR2 SYDVKM. The CDR3 loop is CASSSPGGTGELFF. The CDR3 nucleotides read TGTGCCAGCAGTTCCCCGGGGGGGACCGGGGAGCTGTTTTTT. Combining the CDR3 with reference TRBV28 and TRBJ2-2 gives the whole variable domain DVKVTQSSRYLVKRTGEKVFLECVQDMDHENMFWYRQDPGLGLRLIYFSYDVKMKEKGDIPEGYSVSREKKERFSLILESASTNQTSMYLCASSSPGGTGELFFGEGSRLTVL.

This chain connects TRBV19 to TRBJ1-5, with no clear D. Trimming removed 2 bases at V and 2 bases at J, with 7 bases between. The CDR3 is 14 residues long. CDR1 and CDR2 (germline): LNHDA, SQIVND (reference sequence). The CDR3 here is CASSITWGNQPQHF. The CDR3 nucleotides are TGTGCCAGTAGTATAACGTGGGGCAATCAGCCCCAGCATTTT.

The chain employs TRBV6-5 and TRBJ1-1; tentatively, D is TRBD1 (5 bases). This CDR3 has 15 residues. Germline CDR1 is MNHEY and CDR2 is SVGAGI. Trimming stripped 2 bases from V and 2 bases from J, with 12 bases between. This CDR3 is CASSYTGTVNTEAFF. In DNA, the CDR3 is TGTGCCAGCAGTTACACGGGGACCGTTAACACTGAAGCTTTCTTT.

The chain has TRBV5-1 and TRBJ2-7; 13 bases agree with TRBD2. The CDR3 loop spans 15 amino acids. J was trimmed by 3 bases and V by 4 bases; bases with no gene match: 4. The germline CDR1 and CDR2 sequences are SGHRS and YFSETQ. CDR3 in amino acids: CASSATSGRSYEQYF. In DNA, the CDR3 is TGCGCCAGCAGCGCGACTAGCGGGAGGAGCTACGAGCAGTACTTC.

The V gene is TRBV6-6, the J gene TRBJ2-2, with a possible D match to TRBD1 (6 bases). CDR1 and CDR2 from the germline V gene are MNHNY and SVGAGI (reference sequence). V dropped 4 bases and J dropped 4 bases, with 10 bases sitting between them. The CDR3 contains 14 residues. The CDR3 sequence is CASSLPTGTGELFF. CDR3 in DNA: TGTGCCAGCAGTTTACCGACAGGCACCGGGGAGCTGTTTTTT.

In DNA form, the CDR3 reads TGTGCCAGCAGCTTCGGGGATGGGGCCCAGCATTTT. Its protein is CASSFGDGAQHF. The rearrangement links TRBV7-9 to TRBJ1-5; D call uncertain. Trimming removed 3 bases from V and 11 bases from J, with 11 bases in between. This CDR3 has 12 residues. Germline lookup yields CDR1 SEHNR and CDR2 FQNEAQ (reference sequence).

The gene calls are TRBV18 and TRBJ1-3; tentatively, D is TRBD1 (5 bases). The V end was cut by 2 bases, the J end by 0 bases, with 8 bases between. The CDR3 consists of 15 residues. CDR1 and CDR2 (germline): KGHSH, LQKENI. This CDR3 reads CASSPGARSGNTIYF. DNA for the CDR3: TGTGCCAGCTCACCAGGGGCCCGCTCTGGAAACACCATATATTTT.

The chain recombines TRBV5-4 with TRBJ1-4, with TRBD1 matching 9 bases. From germline, CDR1 is SGHNT and CDR2 YYREEE (reference sequence). V was clipped by 5 bases and J by 5 bases; unmatched bases: 7. The CDR3 spans 15 residues. DNA for the CDR3: TGTGCCAGCAGTTCTCGACAGGGGGGGAATGAAAAACTGTTTTTT. Its translation: CASSSRQGGNEKLFF.

This CDR3 reads CASSPGANTGELFF. The CDR3, as DNA: TGCGCCAGCAGCCCGGGAGCTAACACCGGGGAGCTGTTTTTT. The rearrangement joins TRBV5-1 to TRBJ2-2, with D maybe TRBD2 (6 bases). Germline assignment: CDR1 SGHRS and CDR2 YFSETQ. CDR3 length: 14 residues. With 4 bases removed from V and 2 bases from J, the gap between germline ends came to 9 bases.

This clone is medium-sized by share. V is TRBV6-1 and J is TRBJ1-4; D gene unclear. The V and J ends lost 1 base and 8 bases respectively, with 8 bases between them. The CDR3 runs to 13 residues. CDR1 MNHNS and CDR2 SASEGT come from the germline V gene. The CDR3 coding sequence is TGTGCCAGCAGTGAAGGGGAGGTGGAAAAACTGTTTTTT. This gives the protein CASSEGEVEKLFF.

The rearrangement joins TRBV3-1 (or the pseudogene TRBV3-2) to TRBJ2-5; D might be TRBD1 or TRBD2, each matching 5 bases. Between the trimmed V and J ends, which lost 0 bases and 4 bases, there was a span of 12 bases. The CDR3 extends over 15 amino acids. Germline loops: CDR1 LGHDT, CDR2 YNNKEL (reference sequence). CDR3: CASSQDVGVIETQYF. The CDR3, as DNA: TGTGCCAGCAGCCAAGATGTGGGGGTTATAGAGACCCAGTACTTC.